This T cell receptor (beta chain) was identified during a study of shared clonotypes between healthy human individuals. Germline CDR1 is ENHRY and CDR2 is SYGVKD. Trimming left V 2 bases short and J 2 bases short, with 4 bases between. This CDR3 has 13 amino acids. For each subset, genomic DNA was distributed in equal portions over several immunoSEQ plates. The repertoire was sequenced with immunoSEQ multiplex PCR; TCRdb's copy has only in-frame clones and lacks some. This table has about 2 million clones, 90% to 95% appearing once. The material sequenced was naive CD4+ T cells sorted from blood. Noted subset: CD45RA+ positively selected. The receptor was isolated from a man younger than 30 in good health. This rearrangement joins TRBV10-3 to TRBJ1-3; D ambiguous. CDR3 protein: CAISEAAGNTIYF. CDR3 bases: TGTGCCATCAGTGAGGCAGCTGGAAACACCATATATTTT.